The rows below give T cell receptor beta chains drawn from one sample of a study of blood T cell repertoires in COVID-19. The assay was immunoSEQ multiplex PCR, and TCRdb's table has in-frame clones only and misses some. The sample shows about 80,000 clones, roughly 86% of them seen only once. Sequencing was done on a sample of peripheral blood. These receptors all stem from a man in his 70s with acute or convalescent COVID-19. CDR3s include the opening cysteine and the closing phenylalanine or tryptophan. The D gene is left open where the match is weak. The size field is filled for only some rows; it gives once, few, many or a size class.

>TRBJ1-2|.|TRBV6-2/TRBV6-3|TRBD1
TGTGCCAGCAGCAACGCCGGGGCAGGGGGCATGGGCTACACCTTC
CASSNAGAGGMGYTF
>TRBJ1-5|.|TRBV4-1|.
TGCGCCAGCAGCCAAACCGGGACAACCAATCAGCCCCAGCATTTT
CASSQTGTTNQPQHF
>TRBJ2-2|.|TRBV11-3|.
TGTGCCAGCAGCTTAGGCGGAGATTTTAACACCGGGGAGCTGTTTTTT
CASSLGGDFNTGELFF
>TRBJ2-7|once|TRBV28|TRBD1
TGTGCCAGCAGTTTATTGGACAGGGTCGAGCAGTACTTC
CASSLLDRVEQYF
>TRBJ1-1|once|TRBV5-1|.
TGCGCCAGCAGCCTGACCCAGGGATCGAACACTGAAGCTTTCTTT
CASSLTQGSNTEAFF
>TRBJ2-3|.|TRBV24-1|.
TGTGCCACCGCCTGGGGGCAGGGACCCACAGATACGCAGTATTTT
CATAWGQGPTDTQYF
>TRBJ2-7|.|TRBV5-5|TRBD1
TGTGCCAGCAGCCCGGGACAGGGACAAATTACCTACGAGCAGTACTTC
CASSPGQGQITYEQYF
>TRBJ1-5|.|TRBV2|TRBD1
TGTGCCAGCAGCTATGGGGACAGTAGCAATCAGCCCCAGCATTTT
CASSYGDSSNQPQHF
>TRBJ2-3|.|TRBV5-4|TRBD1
TGTGCCAGCAGCTTGTCCTCGGGACAGGGTTCCGCAGATACGCAGTATTTT
CASSLSSGQGSADTQYF
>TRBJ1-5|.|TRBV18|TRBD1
TGTGCCAGCTCACCAGGGACAGGGTTTCTGGGCAATCAGCCCCAGCATTTT
CASSPGTGFLGNQPQHF